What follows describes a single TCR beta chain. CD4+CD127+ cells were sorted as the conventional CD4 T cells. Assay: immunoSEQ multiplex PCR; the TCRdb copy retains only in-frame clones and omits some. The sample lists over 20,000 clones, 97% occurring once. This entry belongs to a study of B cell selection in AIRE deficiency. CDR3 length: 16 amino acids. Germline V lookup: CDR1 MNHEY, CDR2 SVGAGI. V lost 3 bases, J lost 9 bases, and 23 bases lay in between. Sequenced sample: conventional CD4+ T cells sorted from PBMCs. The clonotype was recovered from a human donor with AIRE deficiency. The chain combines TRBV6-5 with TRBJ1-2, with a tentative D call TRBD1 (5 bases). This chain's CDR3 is CASSYSPTGLMYSYTF. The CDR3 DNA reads TGTGCCAGCAGTTATAGCCCAACGGGACTAATGTATAGCTACACCTTC.